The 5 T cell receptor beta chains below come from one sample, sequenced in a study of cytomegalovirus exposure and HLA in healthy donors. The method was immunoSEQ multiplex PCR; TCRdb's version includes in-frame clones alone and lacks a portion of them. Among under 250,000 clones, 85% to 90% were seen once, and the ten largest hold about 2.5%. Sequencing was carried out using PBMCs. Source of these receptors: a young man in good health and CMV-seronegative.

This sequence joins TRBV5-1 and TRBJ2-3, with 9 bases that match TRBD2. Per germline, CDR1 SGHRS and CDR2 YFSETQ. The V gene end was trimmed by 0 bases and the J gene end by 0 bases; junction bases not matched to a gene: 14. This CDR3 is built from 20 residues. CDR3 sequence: CASSLAATSGSLRSTDTQYF. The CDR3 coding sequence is TGCGCCAGCAGCTTGGCGGCGACTAGCGGCTCCTTGAGAAGCACAGATACGCAGTATTTT. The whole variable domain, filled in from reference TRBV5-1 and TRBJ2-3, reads KAGVTQTPRYLIKTRGQQVTLSCSPISGHRSVSWYQQTPGQGLQFLFEYFSETQRNKGNFPGRFSGRQFSNSRSEMNVSTLELGDSALYLCASSLAATSGSLRSTDTQYFGPGTRLTVL.

CDR3 bases: TGTGCCAGCAGCTACGCCGGGACAGGGCGAAGCGGGGGCTACACCTTC. Translation gives CASSYAGTGRSGGYTF. The chain carries TRBV7-2 and TRBJ1-2; TRBD1 aligns across 9 bases. The CDR3 is made up of 16 amino acids. V shed 4 bases and J 8 bases; nucleotides not matched to a gene: 14. In germline, CDR1 is SGHTA, CDR2 FQGNSA.

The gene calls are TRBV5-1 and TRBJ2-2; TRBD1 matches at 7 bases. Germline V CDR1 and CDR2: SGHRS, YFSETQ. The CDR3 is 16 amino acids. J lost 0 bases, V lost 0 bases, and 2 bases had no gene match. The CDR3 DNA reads TGCGCCAGCAGCTTGGAAGGGGGCGCGAACACCGGGGAGCTGTTTTTT. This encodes CASSLEGGANTGELFF.

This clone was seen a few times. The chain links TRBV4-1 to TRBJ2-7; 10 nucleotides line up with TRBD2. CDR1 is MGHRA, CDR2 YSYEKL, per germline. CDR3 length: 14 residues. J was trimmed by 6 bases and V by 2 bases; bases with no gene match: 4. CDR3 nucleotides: TGCGCCAGCAGCCAACCGACTAGCGGGTTCGAGCAGTACTTC. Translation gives CASSQPTSGFEQYF.

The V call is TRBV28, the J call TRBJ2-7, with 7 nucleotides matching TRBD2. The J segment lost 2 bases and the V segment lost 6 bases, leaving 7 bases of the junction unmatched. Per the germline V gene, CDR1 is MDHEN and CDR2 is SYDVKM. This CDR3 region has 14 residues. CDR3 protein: CASSPGGGAYEQYF. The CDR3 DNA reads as TGTGCCAGCAGCCCTGGTGGGGGGGCCTACGAGCAGTACTTC.